Sequencing of this T cell receptor (beta chain) was carried out in a study of blood T cells in healthy people across ages (dated by TCRdb to about 2015). For the wider study: In model experiments, template switching captured about one uniquely barcoded TCR beta cDNA molecule for every two T cells. Using deep sequencing normalized with unique cDNA molecular identifiers, the study measured how TCR beta repertoire diversity changes with age. Four age groups were formed from the donors: young (average approximately 15 years), middle-aged (approximately 40), aged (about 68) and long-lived (about 75). To avoid experimental bias, donors of different ages were spread randomly across the sequencing lanes. The study analyzed two additional independent replicas of 1 million unique cDNA reads from the same blood draw for two donors, one aged 18 to 30 and one aged 80 or older. The research as a whole found: Estimates of total diversity based on one million sequenced T cells were considered lower bounds and underestimates. A strong correlation was found between observed TCR beta diversity and the percentage of naive T cells measured by flow cytometry. Conclusive comparison of naive and antigen-experienced compartments was prevented by the profiling of bulk unsorted PBMCs. As age increased, observed TCR beta diversity per million T cells dropped in a roughly linear way, and a significant reduction was already evident by age 40. The CMV infection status of donors was not known, potentially confounding age-related changes in expanded clonotypes. Compared with the aged group, more naive CD4+ T cells, fewer expanded clones and increased TCR diversity were shown by the long-lived group, suggesting age selection.

Systemically healthy Caucasian individuals from Russia, around 38 in total and aged roughly 6 to 100 years, were included as donors. Approximately 9.7 milliliters of peripheral blood were drawn from each donor into EDTA-treated Vacutainer tubes. Ficoll-Paque density-gradient centrifugation was used to isolate PBMCs, with at least 6 million obtained per sample. Total RNA was extracted from PBMCs with Trizol reagent, with at least 5 micrograms obtained per sample. For every donor, flow cytometry on a PBMC aliquot measured the percentage of naive CD45RAhigh/CD27high T cells. Library construction relied on 5' RACE. Sequencing relied on an Illumina HiSeq 2500. A second PCR of roughly 7 to 12 cycles was run with a J-beta primer mix and a sample-barcoded 5' primer. A unique molecular identifier was introduced onto each TCR beta cDNA molecule by a template-switch 5' adaptor carrying 12 random nucleotides. At least 2.5 million CDR3-containing paired-end reads were obtained from each sample. All of the RNA was converted into first-strand cDNA using the Mint cDNA synthesis kit, with a TRBC-specific oligonucleotide serving as the primer. All cDNA was treated with uracil-DNA glycosylase and then went through a first 18-cycle PCR with the universal primers M1SS and BC2_uni_R. As for the authors' bioinformatics: Normalization of each sample was performed by random selection of 1 million high-quality reads, each carrying a distinct molecular identifier. Reads with shared molecular identifiers were discarded instead of being binned into consensus sequences. CDR3 identification, clonotype clustering and error correction used MiTCR with a Q25 quality threshold and the strictest error-elimination algorithm. A nonparametric unseen species model with Euler transformation was used to estimate lower-bound total TCR beta diversity. The raw public data were reprocessed by TCRdb itself: fastp quality trimming at Q25, MiXCR clonotype calling, in-frame beta chains only. Here each entry gathers all rows of one CDR3 protein and keeps the most common genes and DNA. In this record, the V and J calls reflect TCRdb's handling and not the investigators' own analysis. Recorded for this sample are over 550,000 distinct CDR3 sequences; about 28% of them occurred a single time. The top ten clones comprise more than 15% of the sample.

Many counts were recorded for this clonotype. Its antigen is currently not known. It has no much larger one-base neighbor in the sample; base qualities were not kept. From the germline V gene (reference sequence), CDR1 is MNHEY and CDR2 is SMNVEV. After removal of 5 bases from V and 4 bases from J, the junction retains 8 bases not matched to a gene. The CDR3 starts with the cysteine, ends with the phenylalanine, and has 15 residues. The sequence is cut down to CDR3 DNA, 45 bases in frame from base 1. The TCR comes from an elderly woman in good health. Sequencing was done on a sample of blood. The rearrangement combines TRBV27 with TRBJ2-3, and 8 junctional nucleotides match TRBD1. CDR3 reads: CASSPGQAKADTQYF. The base sequence is TGTGCCAGCAGTCCGGGACAGGCAAAAGCAGATACGCAGTATTTT.